This record looks at one T cell receptor beta chain sequence and its context. Which antigen it targets is not known. One junction end disagrees with the germline gene, perhaps due to a read error. These data are taken from a study of T cells in Graves' hyperthyroidism and ophthalmopathy (dated by TCRdb to about 2019). About the study as a whole: Peripheral blood was sampled at the time of initial diagnosis, prior to any treatment. After blood sampling, hyperthyroidism patients were treated with methimazole at a starting dose of 30 mg daily, and ophthalmopathy patients were treated with high-dose intravenous methylprednisolone. A discovery cohort of approximately 97 patients, 43 with Graves' ophthalmopathy and fewer than 65 with stable Graves' hyperthyroidism, was used to find distinguishing TCR V-J signatures. In addition, the study compared T-cell repertoires in thyroid tissue and in blood from roughly six Graves' hyperthyroidism patients. Whether ophthalmopathy could be predicted prospectively was tested in an independent validation cohort made up of approximately 19 hyperthyroidism patients plus 17 patients who later progressed to ophthalmopathy. The 100 or so discovery patients were divided at random into training and test sets in a 7:3 ratio. The paper describes TCR Vbeta CDR3 sequencing of 140 or so peripheral blood samples, made up of roughly 40 ophthalmopathy patients, 70 to 75 hyperthyroidism patients and 17 progressor patients.

Summary of the overall study and its limitations: In cross-validation, a model built on a 13 V-J signature told ophthalmopathy apart from stable hyperthyroidism with approximately 90% sensitivity and about 81% specificity, and in testing the same model reached 80%/75%. Blood samples also contained most of the expanded thyroid clonotypes (frequency above 0.001), which suggests that blood repertoires may reflect thyroid immune responses. Sample size was not statistically predetermined, and investigators were not blinded to group allocation. In validation, the model predicted progression to ophthalmopathy a median of around six months before onset, with roughly 70% sensitivity and 72.22% specificity.

As encoded in the germline V gene, CDR1 is SGHAT while CDR2 is FQNNGV. Inclusive of the bounding cysteine and phenylalanine, the CDR3 is 15 residues long. Just CDR3 DNA is preserved here, 45 bases in frame from base 1. Stable Graves' hyperthyroidism was defined as the absence of progression to ophthalmopathy over 18 months of follow-up. Hyperthyroidism patients were newly diagnosed, had a disease duration of under 2 months, and were aged 18 to 65 years. Any patient with an uncontrolled infection, another autoimmune disease, pregnancy or lactation was excluded. Diagnoses were based on clinical symptoms, serum thyroxine and TRAb, thyroid ultrasound and orbital computed tomography. PBMCs were separated from 8 to 10 ml of fresh peripheral blood using Ficoll-Paque density gradient centrifugation. Total RNA was extracted using Trizol reagent, and RNA quality was assessed on an Agilent 2100 Bioanalyzer.

The TCR beta CDR3 regions were amplified from RNA transcripts. For the first round of RT-PCR on the TCR CDR3, the HTBI primer set was used together with the Qiagen OneStep RT-PCR kit. A second multiplex PCR round built the libraries, followed by size selection and purification. Paired-end sequencing of the libraries was performed with 100 bp reads on an Illumina HiSeq2000. In the authors' own workflow: Raw data were processed with SOAPnuke, discarding reads with adapters, uncalled bases, mean Phred below 15, or no exact constant-primer or identifier match. High-quality paired reads were merged with COPE v1.2.5, and unique nucleotide sequences were defined as clonotypes. MiTCR v1.1 was used to align the clonotypes against IMGT TRBV, TRBD and TRBJ reference segments. The analysis included only V-J combinations with a frequency above 0.0001, which together covered roughly 99% of the repertoires. The TCS score was defined as F50 (clonal expansion) divided by E x V (chaos), with BLOSUM62-based TCRdist calculated between CDR3 peptides within each V-J. Welch's t-statistics and random forest reduced 450 to 600 V-J features to 10 to 15, which were used in a naive Bayes classifier (R e1071). TCRdb trimmed the raw reads at Q25, called clones with MiXCR and kept productive beta chains. CDR3 protein sequences are deduplicated, and each keeps its most common genes and DNA. The V and J calls, along with clone size, are taken from TCRdb and not from the paper's own processing. For this sample the table gives some 460,000 distinct CDR3 sequences, of which roughly 14% were detected only once. Jointly, the top ten make up roughly 7.4% of the sample.

The chain is assembled from TRBV11-2 and TRBJ2-7, with TRBD1 identical over 8 junction bases. Sequencing was done on a sample of blood. The sequence came from a woman aged 18-29 years with Graves' hyperthyroidism. The DNA is TGTGTCAGCAGCGTCCGACAGGGGCCTCTAGACGAGCAGTACTTC. Translated, it reads CVSSVRQGPLDEQYF. Joined to the reference TRBV11-2 and TRBJ2-7 proteins, this CDR3 gives the full variable domain: EAGVAQSPRYKIIEKRQSVAFWCNPISGHATLYWYQQILGQGPKLLIQFQNNGVVDDSQLPKDRFSAERLKGVDSTLKIQPAKLEDSAVYLCVSSVRQGPLDEQYFGPGTRLTVT.